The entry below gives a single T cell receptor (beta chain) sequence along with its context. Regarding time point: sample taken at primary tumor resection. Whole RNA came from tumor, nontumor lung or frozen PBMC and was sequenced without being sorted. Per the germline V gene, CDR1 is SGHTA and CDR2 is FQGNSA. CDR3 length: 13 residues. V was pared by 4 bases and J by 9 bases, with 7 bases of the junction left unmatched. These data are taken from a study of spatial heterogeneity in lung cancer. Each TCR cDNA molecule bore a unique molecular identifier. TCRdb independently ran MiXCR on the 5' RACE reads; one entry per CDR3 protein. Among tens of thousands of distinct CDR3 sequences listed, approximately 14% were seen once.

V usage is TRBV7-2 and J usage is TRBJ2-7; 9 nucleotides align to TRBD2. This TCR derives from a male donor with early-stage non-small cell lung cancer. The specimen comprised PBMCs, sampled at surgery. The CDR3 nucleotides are TGTGCCAGCAGCTCCCTAGCGGGGCTACCGCAGTACTTC. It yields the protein CASSSLAGLPQYF.